The entry that follows covers one T cell receptor beta chain sequence. The sample originates from a study of blood T cell repertoires in COVID-19. Overall study context: COVID-19 samples from acute and convalescent phases originated in the United States, Italy and Spain. PBMCs, B-cell-depleted T cells, or T cells provided the cDNA or gDNA that made up the material.

Per the study methods: Nucleated cell number was recorded as an estimate derived from reference gene primer amplification. Sequencing was performed with immunoSEQ multiplex PCR; in TCRdb, only in-frame clones are kept and a portion is missing. That table supplies the V and J calls and clone size; D and trimming were determined from the DNA. The sample carries over 150,000 clones, around four fifths recorded once. The CDR3 sequence is 15 residues long. Germline values: CDR1 MGHRA, CDR2 YSYEKL. V dropped 3 bases and J dropped 0 bases, with 9 bases sitting between them. This TCR was sampled from an older woman with acute or convalescent COVID-19. Sequenced material: peripheral blood. The rearrangement joins TRBV4-1 to TRBJ1-3, with a tentative D call TRBD1 (5 bases). The CDR3 loop reads CASSHGGDSGNTIYF. The CDR3 DNA sequence: TGCGCCAGCAGCCACGGAGGGGACTCTGGAAACACCATATATTTT.